These T cell receptor beta chains were read from a single sample in a study of shared clonotypes between healthy human individuals. The protocol was immunoSEQ multiplex PCR, while the TCRdb copy is restricted to in-frame clones and leaves out a portion. The table has 760,000 or so clones, approximately 97% seen once. The sample comprised naive CD8+ T cells sorted from blood. The receptors here all came from a man younger than 45 in good health. The CDR3 runs from the conserved cysteine through the conserved F or W. Each record gives: clone size, V gene, CDR3 length, D gene, J gene, CDR3 protein, CDR3 DNA. A D gene is named only where the DNA matches it firmly. Rows may omit the clone size; those that give it use once, few, many or a size class.

clone size: -; V gene: TRBV9; CDR3 length: 12; D gene: -; J gene: TRBJ2-7; CDR3 protein: CASSVGGPEQYF; CDR3 DNA: TGTGCCAGCAGCGTCGGAGGGCCCGAGCAGTACTTC
clone size: -; V gene: TRBV5-5; CDR3 length: 14; D gene: TRBD1; J gene: TRBJ1-1; CDR3 protein: CASSEGQLNTEAFF; CDR3 DNA: TGTGCCAGCAGCGAGGGACAGTTGAACACTGAAGCTTTCTTT
clone size: -; V gene: TRBV5-6; CDR3 length: 16; D gene: -; J gene: TRBJ1-2; CDR3 protein: CASSFFLVDSQWGYTF; CDR3 DNA: TGTGCCAGCAGCTTTTTTTTAGTCGATTCCCAGTGGGGCTACACCTTC
clone size: once; V gene: TRBV11-2; CDR3 length: 15; D gene: -; J gene: TRBJ1-1; CDR3 protein: CASSLELFRVDEAFF; CDR3 DNA: TGTGCCAGCAGCTTAGAGCTCTTCAGGGTAGATGAAGCTTTCTTT
clone size: -; V gene: TRBV27; CDR3 length: 11; D gene: -; J gene: TRBJ1-4; CDR3 protein: CASSMGEKLFF; CDR3 DNA: TGTGCCAGCAGCATGGGAGAAAAACTGTTTTTT
clone size: -; V gene: TRBV25-1; CDR3 length: 14; D gene: -; J gene: TRBJ2-7; CDR3 protein: CASSGAGRRHEQYF; CDR3 DNA: TGTGCCAGCAGTGGGGCTGGGCGTAGACACGAGCAGTACTTC
clone size: few; V gene: TRBV9; CDR3 length: 12; D gene: -; J gene: TRBJ2-2; CDR3 protein: CASSVASGELFF; CDR3 DNA: TGTGCCAGCAGCGTAGCCAGCGGGGAGCTGTTTTTT
clone size: -; V gene: TRBV27; CDR3 length: 14; D gene: -; J gene: TRBJ1-5; CDR3 protein: CASSLQGSNQPQHF; CDR3 DNA: TGTGCCAGCAGTCTTCAGGGTAGCAATCAGCCCCAGCATTTT
clone size: -; V gene: TRBV4-3; CDR3 length: 17; D gene: TRBD1; J gene: TRBJ2-7; CDR3 protein: CASSQTPTGELIYEQYF; CDR3 DNA: TGCGCCAGCAGCCAAACCCCGACAGGGGAGTTGATATACGAGCAGTACTTC
clone size: -; V gene: TRBV18; CDR3 length: 12; D gene: TRBD1; J gene: TRBJ1-1; CDR3 protein: CASSRDRDEAFF; CDR3 DNA: TGTGCCAGCTCACGAGACAGGGATGAAGCTTTCTTT
clone size: -; V gene: TRBV6-5; CDR3 length: 13; D gene: -; J gene: TRBJ2-2; CDR3 protein: CASSYGVTGELFF; CDR3 DNA: TGTGCCAGCAGTTACGGAGTAACCGGGGAGCTGTTTTTT
clone size: -; V gene: TRBV29-1; CDR3 length: 14; D gene: -; J gene: TRBJ2-1; CDR3 protein: CSVVWENFNNEQFF; CDR3 DNA: TGCAGCGTTGTGTGGGAGAACTTTAACAATGAGCAGTTCTTC
clone size: -; V gene: TRBV27; CDR3 length: 15; D gene: -; J gene: TRBJ2-7; CDR3 protein: CASSHTWTENNEQYF; CDR3 DNA: TGTGCCAGCAGTCATACTTGGACCGAGAATAACGAGCAGTACTTC
clone size: -; V gene: TRBV6-5; CDR3 length: 14; D gene: -; J gene: TRBJ2-7; CDR3 protein: CASSYSLDTYEQYF; CDR3 DNA: TGTGCCAGCAGTTACTCCCTGGATACCTACGAGCAGTACTTC
clone size: -; V gene: TRBV6-5; CDR3 length: 14; D gene: -; J gene: TRBJ2-7; CDR3 protein: CASSSFAGPYEQYF; CDR3 DNA: TGTGCCAGCAGTTCGTTTGCGGGACCCTACGAGCAGTACTTC
clone size: -; V gene: TRBV13; CDR3 length: 15; D gene: TRBD2; J gene: TRBJ2-7; CDR3 protein: CASSSGLAGEYEQYF; CDR3 DNA: TGTGCCAGCAGCTCGGGACTAGCGGGAGAGTACGAGCAGTACTTC
clone size: -; V gene: TRBV28; CDR3 length: 17; D gene: TRBD1; J gene: TRBJ1-3; CDR3 protein: CASSTRDSDFSGNTIYF; CDR3 DNA: TGTGCCAGCAGTACACGGGACAGTGACTTCTCTGGAAACACCATATATTTT
clone size: -; V gene: TRBV4-3; CDR3 length: 14; D gene: -; J gene: TRBJ1-1; CDR3 protein: CASRLTGGSYEAFF; CDR3 DNA: TGCGCCAGCAGACTTACCGGGGGCTCCTATGAAGCTTTCTTT
clone size: -; V gene: TRBV7-2; CDR3 length: 14; D gene: -; J gene: TRBJ1-5; CDR3 protein: CASSLVQANQPQHF; CDR3 DNA: TGTGCCAGCAGCTTAGTACAAGCGAATCAGCCCCAGCATTTT
clone size: -; V gene: TRBV30; CDR3 length: 11; D gene: -; J gene: TRBJ1-2; CDR3 protein: CAWDTIYGYTF; CDR3 DNA: TGTGCCTGGGACACGATCTATGGCTACACCTTC
clone size: -; V gene: TRBV29-1; CDR3 length: 15; D gene: -; J gene: TRBJ2-3; CDR3 protein: CSVEDLGRGVDTQYF; CDR3 DNA: TGCAGCGTTGAAGATCTGGGCAGGGGAGTCGATACGCAGTATTTT
clone size: -; V gene: TRBV27; CDR3 length: 14; D gene: -; J gene: TRBJ2-3; CDR3 protein: CATRFGGGTDTQYF; CDR3 DNA: TGTGCTACCCGTTTCGGGGGCGGCACAGATACGCAGTATTTT
clone size: -; V gene: TRBV2; CDR3 length: 10; D gene: -; J gene: TRBJ2-3; CDR3 protein: CASRGDTQYF; CDR3 DNA: TGTGCCAGCAGGGGTGATACGCAGTATTTT
clone size: once; V gene: TRBV4-1; CDR3 length: 16; D gene: TRBD2; J gene: TRBJ2-1; CDR3 protein: CASSQAGLAGINEQFF; CDR3 DNA: TGCGCCAGCAGCCAGGCCGGACTAGCGGGTATCAATGAGCAGTTCTTC
clone size: -; V gene: TRBV7-9; CDR3 length: 11; D gene: -; J gene: TRBJ1-4; CDR3 protein: CATATNEKLFF; CDR3 DNA: TGTGCCACCGCAACTAATGAAAAACTGTTTTTT
clone size: once; V gene: TRBV5-1; CDR3 length: 17; D gene: -; J gene: TRBJ2-7; CDR3 protein: CASSLALTGTSSYEQYF; CDR3 DNA: TGCGCCAGCAGCTTGGCCCTTACGGGAACATCGTCCTACGAGCAGTACTTC
clone size: -; V gene: TRBV19; CDR3 length: 14; D gene: TRBD1; J gene: TRBJ2-1; CDR3 protein: CASRDRGSYNEQFF; CDR3 DNA: TGTGCCAGCCGGGACAGGGGTTCCTACAATGAGCAGTTCTTC
clone size: -; V gene: TRBV6-5; CDR3 length: 14; D gene: TRBD1; J gene: TRBJ2-1; CDR3 protein: CASSLLGQVTEQFF; CDR3 DNA: TGTGCCAGCAGTTTACTGGGACAGGTTACGGAGCAGTTCTTC
clone size: -; V gene: TRBV4-1; CDR3 length: 19; D gene: TRBD2; J gene: TRBJ2-1; CDR3 protein: CASSRSGTSGEGSYNEQFF; CDR3 DNA: TGCGCCAGCAGCCGATCCGGGACTAGCGGAGAGGGCTCCTACAATGAGCAGTTCTTC
clone size: -; V gene: TRBV7-9; CDR3 length: 12; D gene: -; J gene: TRBJ2-1; CDR3 protein: CASSLAALEQFF; CDR3 DNA: TGTGCCAGCAGCTTAGCTGCCCTCGAGCAGTTCTTC